The rows below give T cell receptor beta chains drawn from one sample of a study of blood T cell repertoires in COVID-19. Sequencing was performed with immunoSEQ multiplex PCR; in TCRdb, only in-frame clones are kept and a portion is missing. The sample records some 180,000 clones, 75% to 90% being singletons. The source material was peripheral blood. These receptors came from a woman in her forties with COVID-19, enrolled during active disease. CDR3s leave out the opening cysteine and the closing phenylalanine or tryptophan. Each record gives: D gene, J gene, CDR3 length, V gene, CDR3 protein. A D gene is named only where the DNA matches it firmly.

TRBD2,TRBJ2-3,13,TRBV5-1,ASSLRGVGTDTQY
-,TRBJ1-5,10,TRBV5-1,ASILNYQPQH
-,TRBJ1-3,13,TRBV15,ATSRDRGSGNTIY
-,TRBJ2-7,13,TRBV3-1/TRBV3-2,ASSPFGGAGYEQY
TRBD1,TRBJ1-1,14,TRBV5-1,ASSEGRGRSTTEAF
-,TRBJ2-1,13,TRBV24-1,ATSDKAGGRNEQF
TRBD1,TRBJ1-3,14,TRBV7-3,ASSFPGQDSGNTIY
TRBD2,TRBJ2-3,13,TRBV7-7,ASSLGGGGTDTQY
-,TRBJ1-2,14,TRBV13,ASSWARRRDNYGYT
-,TRBJ2-5,12,TRBV11-2,ASSFGSGRETQY
TRBD2,TRBJ2-1,9,TRBV12-3/TRBV12-4,ASSSSGQQF
TRBD1,TRBJ1-1,13,TRBV7-9,ASSLTGGAGTEAF
-,TRBJ2-7,10,TRBV28,ASCYMGGEQY
-,TRBJ1-1,11,TRBV10-2,ASSPQGITEAF
TRBD1,TRBJ1-3,14,TRBV28,ASRPDRGISGNTIY
-,TRBJ2-2,14,TRBV2,AQPRGMGPNTGELF
-,TRBJ1-5,13,TRBV27,ASSLMVADNQPQH
TRBD2,TRBJ2-7,13,TRBV6-4,ASSASPGGPDEQY
-,TRBJ1-6,14,TRBV28,ASSAGLRGYNSPLH
-,TRBJ2-7,14,TRBV13,ASSLYAEPTGPEQY
TRBD1,TRBJ1-2,13,TRBV7-8,ASSLRPTGGNGYT
TRBD1,TRBJ2-5,10,TRBV6-2/TRBV6-3,ASSYPDRVSY
-,TRBJ1-1,14,TRBV19,ASSILPPTGPTEAF
-,TRBJ2-7,12,TRBV11-2,ASSLGQGTYEQY
TRBD1,TRBJ1-2,14,TRBV14,ASSTPGTGGAYGYT
TRBD1,TRBJ1-6,14,TRBV7-9,ASSLNRGSYNSPLH
-,TRBJ2-7,13,TRBV3-1/TRBV3-2,ASSPLTRNLYEQY
TRBD1,TRBJ2-7,14,TRBV7-9,ASSLALGQGAGEQY